Given below is one T cell receptor beta chain in context. The sort gate was single viable CD3+CD4+CD8-CD45RO+ cells for memory CD4+ T cells. Donors' CMV status reflects serum IgG against pp150, pp28, p38, p52. After thawing, CD4+ T cells were positively selected. V was pared by 0 bases and J by 1 base, with 9 bases between. CDR1 PRHDT and CDR2 FYEKMQ come from the germline V gene (reference sequence). The CDR3 consists of 15 residues. The protocol was immunoSEQ multiplex PCR, while the TCRdb copy is restricted to in-frame clones and leaves out a portion. The repertoire has tens of thousands of clones, around 82% of them found once; the top ten carry roughly 0.5%. The data are from a study of memory CD4+ T cells and cytomegalovirus serostatus. Study context: Of the healthy Belgian adults, eight or nine were CMV seropositive and about 24 seronegative.

The sample was memory CD4+ T cells from blood. The rearrangement links TRBV13 to TRBJ1-1; D gene uncertain. The receptor's source is an adult in good health and CMV-seronegative. Some clones in this sample may be carry-over from other donors' samples. CDR3 coding DNA: TGTGCCAGCAGCTTAGGGTACAGCCCGAACACTGAAGCTTTCTTT. This translates into CASSLGYSPNTEAFF.